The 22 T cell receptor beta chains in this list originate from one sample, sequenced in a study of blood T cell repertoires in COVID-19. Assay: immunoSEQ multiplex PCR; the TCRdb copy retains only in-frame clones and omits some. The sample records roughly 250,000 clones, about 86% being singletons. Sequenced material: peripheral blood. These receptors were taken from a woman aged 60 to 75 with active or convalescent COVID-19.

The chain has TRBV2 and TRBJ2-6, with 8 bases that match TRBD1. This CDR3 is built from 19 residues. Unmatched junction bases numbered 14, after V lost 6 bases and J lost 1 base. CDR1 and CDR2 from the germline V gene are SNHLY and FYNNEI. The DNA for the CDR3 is TGTGCCAGCAGCAGGGCAACGACAGGGGCGAGGTCTGGGGCCAACGTCCTGACTTTC. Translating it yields CASSRATTGARSGANVLTF.

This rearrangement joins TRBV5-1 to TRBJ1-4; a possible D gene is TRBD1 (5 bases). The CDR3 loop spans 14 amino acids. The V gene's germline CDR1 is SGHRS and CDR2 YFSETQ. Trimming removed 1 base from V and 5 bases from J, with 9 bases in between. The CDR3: CASSLSGMNEKLFF. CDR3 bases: TGCGCCAGCAGCTTGTCAGGGATGAATGAAAAACTGTTTTTT.

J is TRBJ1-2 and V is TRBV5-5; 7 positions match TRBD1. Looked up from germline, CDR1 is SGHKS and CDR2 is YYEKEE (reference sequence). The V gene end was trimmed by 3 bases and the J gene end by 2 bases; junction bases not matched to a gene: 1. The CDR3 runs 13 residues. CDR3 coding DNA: TGTGCCAGCAGCTCACAGGGGAACTATGGCTACACCTTC. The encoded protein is CASSSQGNYGYTF.

CDR3 DNA sequence: TGTGCCAGCAGTGAATCTGGGACAGGGTTATACTACGAGCAGTACTTC. Protein: CASSESGTGLYYEQYF. The chain has TRBV25-1 and TRBJ2-7; 9 bases are a match to TRBD1. Losses at the gene ends were 1 base for V and 3 bases for J; bases not matched to a gene: 7. Germline values: CDR1 MGHDK, CDR2 SYGVNS. The CDR3 is 16 residues long.

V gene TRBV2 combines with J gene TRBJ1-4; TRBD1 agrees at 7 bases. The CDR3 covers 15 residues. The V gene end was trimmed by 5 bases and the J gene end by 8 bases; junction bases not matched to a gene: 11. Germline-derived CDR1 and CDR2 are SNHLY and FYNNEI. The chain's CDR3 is CASSKNRGVGEKLFF. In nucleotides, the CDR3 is TGTGCCAGCAGTAAGAACAGGGGCGTTGGAGAAAAACTGTTTTTT.

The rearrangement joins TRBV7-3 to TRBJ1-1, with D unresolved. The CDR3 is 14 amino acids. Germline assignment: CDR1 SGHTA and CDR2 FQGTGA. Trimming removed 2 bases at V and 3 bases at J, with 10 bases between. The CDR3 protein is CASSLGPRDTEAFF. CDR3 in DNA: TGTGCCAGCAGCTTAGGCCCCCGGGACACTGAAGCTTTCTTT.

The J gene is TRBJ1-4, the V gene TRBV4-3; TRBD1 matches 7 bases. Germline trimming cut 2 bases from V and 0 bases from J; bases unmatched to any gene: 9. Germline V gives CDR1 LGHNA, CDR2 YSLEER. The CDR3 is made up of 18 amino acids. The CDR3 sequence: CASSQRRAGGSTNEKLFF. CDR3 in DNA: TGCGCCAGCAGCCAAAGGAGGGCAGGGGGGTCAACTAATGAAAAACTGTTTTTT.

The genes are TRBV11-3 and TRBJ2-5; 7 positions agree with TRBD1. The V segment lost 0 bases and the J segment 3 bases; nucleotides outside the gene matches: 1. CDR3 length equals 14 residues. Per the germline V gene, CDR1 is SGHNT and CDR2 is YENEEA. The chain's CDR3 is CASSLETGEETQYF. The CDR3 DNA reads TGTGCCAGCAGCTTAGAAACAGGGGAAGAGACCCAGTACTTC.

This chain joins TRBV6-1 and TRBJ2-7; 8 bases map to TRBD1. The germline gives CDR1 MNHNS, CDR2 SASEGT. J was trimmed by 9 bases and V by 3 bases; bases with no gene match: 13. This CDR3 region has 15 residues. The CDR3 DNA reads TGTGCCAGCAGTGAGGCGGGACAGGCCCCCGTTGGGCAGTACTTC. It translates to CASSEAGQAPVGQYF.

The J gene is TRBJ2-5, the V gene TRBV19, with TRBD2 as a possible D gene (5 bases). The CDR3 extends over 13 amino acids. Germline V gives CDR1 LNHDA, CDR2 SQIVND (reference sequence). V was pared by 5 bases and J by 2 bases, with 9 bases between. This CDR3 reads CASSDSGQETQYF. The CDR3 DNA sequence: TGTGCCAGTAGTGATTCGGGGCAAGAGACCCAGTACTTC.

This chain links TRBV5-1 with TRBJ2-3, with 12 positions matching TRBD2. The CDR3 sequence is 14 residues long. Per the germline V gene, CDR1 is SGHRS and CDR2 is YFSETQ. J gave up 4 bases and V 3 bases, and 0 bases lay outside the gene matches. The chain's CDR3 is CASSSSGGADTQYF. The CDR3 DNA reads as TGCGCCAGCAGCTCTAGCGGGGGGGCAGATACGCAGTATTTT.

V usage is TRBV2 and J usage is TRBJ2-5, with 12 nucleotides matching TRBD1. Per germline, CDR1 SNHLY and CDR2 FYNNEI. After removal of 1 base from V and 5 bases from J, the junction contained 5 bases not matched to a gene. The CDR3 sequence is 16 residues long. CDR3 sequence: CASSEGGDRGLETQYF. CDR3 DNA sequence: TGTGCCAGCAGTGAAGGTGGGGACAGGGGGCTGGAGACCCAGTACTTC. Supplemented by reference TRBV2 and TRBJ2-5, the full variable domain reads EPEVTQTPSHQVTQMGQEVILRCVPISNHLYFYWYRQILGQKVEFLVSFYNNEISEKSEIFDDQFSVERPDGSNFTLKIRSTKLEDSAMYFCASSEGGDRGLETQYFGPGTRLLVL.

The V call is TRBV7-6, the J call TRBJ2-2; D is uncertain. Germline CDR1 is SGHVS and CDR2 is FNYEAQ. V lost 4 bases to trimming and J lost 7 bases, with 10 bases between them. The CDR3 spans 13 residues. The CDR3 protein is CASSSMSGGELFF. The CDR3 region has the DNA TGTGCCAGCAGCTCCATGTCAGGCGGGGAGCTGTTTTTT.

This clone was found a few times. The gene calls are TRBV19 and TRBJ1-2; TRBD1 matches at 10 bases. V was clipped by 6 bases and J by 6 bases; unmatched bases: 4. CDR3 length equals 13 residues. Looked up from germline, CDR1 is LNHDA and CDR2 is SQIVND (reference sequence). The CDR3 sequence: CASSLDRGHGYTF. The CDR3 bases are TGTGCCAGTAGCCTAGACAGGGGGCATGGCTACACCTTC.

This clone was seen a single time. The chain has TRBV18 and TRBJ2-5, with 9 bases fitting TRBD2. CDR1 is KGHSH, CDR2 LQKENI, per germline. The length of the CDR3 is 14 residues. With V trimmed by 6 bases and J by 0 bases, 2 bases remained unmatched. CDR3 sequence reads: CASSSGGYQETQYF. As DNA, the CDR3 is TGTGCCAGCTCCAGCGGGGGGTACCAAGAGACCCAGTACTTC.

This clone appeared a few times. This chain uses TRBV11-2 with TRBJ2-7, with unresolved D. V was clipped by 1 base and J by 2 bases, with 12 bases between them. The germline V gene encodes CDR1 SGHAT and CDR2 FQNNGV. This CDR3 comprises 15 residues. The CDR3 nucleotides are TGTGCCAGCAGCTTAGGATTGGCAGGAACCTACGAGCAGTACTTC. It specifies CASSLGLAGTYEQYF.

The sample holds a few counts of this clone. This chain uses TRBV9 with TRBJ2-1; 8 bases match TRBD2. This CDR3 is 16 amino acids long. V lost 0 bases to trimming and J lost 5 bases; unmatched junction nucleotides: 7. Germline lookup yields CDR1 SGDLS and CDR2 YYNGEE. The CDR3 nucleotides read TGTGCCAGCAGCGTAGATCATCGGGAGGGCAACAATGAGCAGTTCTTC. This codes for CASSVDHREGNNEQFF.

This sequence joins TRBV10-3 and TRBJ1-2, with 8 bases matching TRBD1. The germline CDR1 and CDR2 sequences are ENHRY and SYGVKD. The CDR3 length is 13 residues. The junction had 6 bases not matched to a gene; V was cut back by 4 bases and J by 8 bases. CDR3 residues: CAISADRAEGYTF. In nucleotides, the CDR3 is TGTGCCATCAGTGCGGACAGGGCGGAAGGCTACACCTTC.

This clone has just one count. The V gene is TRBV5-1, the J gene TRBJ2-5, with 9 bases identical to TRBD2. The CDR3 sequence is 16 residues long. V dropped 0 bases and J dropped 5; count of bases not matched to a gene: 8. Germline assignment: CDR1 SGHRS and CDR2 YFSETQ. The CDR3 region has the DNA TGCGCCAGCAGCTTGGGTCGCGGGGGGGCAAGGGAGACCCAGTACTTC. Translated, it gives CASSLGRGGARETQYF.

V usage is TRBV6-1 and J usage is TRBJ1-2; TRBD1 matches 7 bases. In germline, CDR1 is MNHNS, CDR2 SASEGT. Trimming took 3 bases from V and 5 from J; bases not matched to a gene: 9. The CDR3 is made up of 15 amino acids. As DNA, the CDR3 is TGTGCCAGCAGTGATGAGGGACAGTTTGAATATGGCTACACCTTC. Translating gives CASSDEGQFEYGYTF.

The CDR3 sequence is CASSEVVYSNTGELFF. Here the CDR3 DNA reads TGTGCCAGCAGTGAAGTTGTCTACTCGAACACCGGGGAGCTGTTTTTT. The genes are TRBV6-1 and TRBJ2-2; D remains unclear. V lost 1 base to trimming and J lost 0 bases, with 9 bases between them. From germline, CDR1 is MNHNS and CDR2 SASEGT. There are 16 residues in the CDR3.

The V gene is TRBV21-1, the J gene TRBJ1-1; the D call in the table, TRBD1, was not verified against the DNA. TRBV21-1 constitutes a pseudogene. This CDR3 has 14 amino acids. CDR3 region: CASQNGQPNTEAFF. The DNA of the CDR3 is TGTGCCAGCCAGAACGGACAGCCTAACACTGAAGCTTTCTTT.